Below are 26 T cell receptor beta chains sequenced from a single sample in a study of blood T cell repertoires in COVID-19. The repertoire was sequenced with immunoSEQ multiplex PCR; TCRdb's copy has only in-frame clones and lacks some. The sample gives roughly 150,000 clones, under 95% of which show up once; about 5.3% is in the top ten. The sequencing input was peripheral blood. Source of these receptors: a man younger than 35 with COVID-19, enrolled during active disease.

The chain combines TRBV7-9 with TRBJ2-7, with 10 positions matching TRBD1. Germline trimming cut 4 bases from V and 5 bases from J; bases unmatched to any gene: 8. CDR1 is SEHNR and CDR2 is FQNEAQ in the germline V gene (reference sequence). The CDR3 runs to 15 residues. This CDR3 is CASSSPGQGIHEQYF. As DNA, the CDR3 is TGTGCCAGCAGCTCGCCGGGACAGGGGATCCACGAGCAGTACTTC.

CDR3 DNA: TGTGCCAGCACCGCCTATATGAATGAGCAGTTCTTC. Translation: CASTAYMNEQFF. The chain links TRBV5-6 to TRBJ2-1; D ambiguous. The V end was cut by 6 bases, the J end by 7 bases, with 11 bases between. There are 12 residues in the CDR3. CDR1 is SGHDT and CDR2 is YYEEEE in the germline V gene.

The genes are TRBV19 and TRBJ1-3, with D unresolved. Looked up from germline, CDR1 is LNHDA and CDR2 is SQIVND (reference sequence). V lost 1 base and J lost 2, with 12 bases in between. The CDR3 sequence is 16 residues long. CDR3 DNA: TGTGCCAGTAGTATAGGAGGCTTTACACCTGGAAACACCATATATTTT. This gives the protein CASSIGGFTPGNTIYF. The full variable domain, its missing parts supplied by reference TRBV19 and TRBJ1-3, is DGGITQSPKYLFRKEGQNVTLSCEQNLNHDAMYWYRQDPGQGLRLIYYSQIVNDFQKGDIAEGYSVSREKKESFPLTVTSAQKNPTAFYLCASSIGGFTPGNTIYFGEGSWLTVV.

V usage is TRBV11-2 and J usage is TRBJ1-5; no definite D call. CDR1 is SGHAT, CDR2 FQNNGV, per germline. Trimming pared 1 base from V and 1 base from J, leaving 5 bases between. This CDR3 contains 14 residues. The CDR3 is CASSLGGSNQPQHF. In DNA, the CDR3 is TGTGCCAGCAGCTTAGGCGGCAGCAATCAGCCCCAGCATTTT. The full variable domain, its missing parts supplied by reference TRBV11-2 and TRBJ1-5, is EAGVAQSPRYKIIEKRQSVAFWCNPISGHATLYWYQQILGQGPKLLIQFQNNGVVDDSQLPKDRFSAERLKGVDSTLKIQPAKLEDSAVYLCASSLGGSNQPQHFGDGTRLSIL.

The chain is built from TRBV5-8 and TRBJ1-5; D not certain. CDR1 and CDR2 (germline): SGHTS, YDEGEE. V was cut by 0 bases and J by 0 bases, with 7 bases left in between. The CDR3 contains 15 residues. As DNA, the CDR3 is TGTGCCAGCAGCTTGGGGGAGAATAGCAATCAGCCCCAGCATTTT. Encoded protein: CASSLGENSNQPQHF.

The V call is TRBV7-7, the J call TRBJ2-1; 13 positions agree with TRBD2. The CDR3 runs 19 residues. CDR1 is SSHAT, CDR2 FNYEAQ, per germline (reference sequence). Trimming removed 5 bases from V and 0 bases from J; junction bases left unmatched: 10. In DNA, the CDR3 is TGTGCCAGCAGCCCAGGACTAGCGGGAGTCCCAAGCTCCTACAATGAGCAGTTCTTC. It encodes CASSPGLAGVPSSYNEQFF.

The gene calls are TRBV6-5 and TRBJ1-1, with D possibly matching TRBD1 (5 bases). This CDR3 is 13 amino acids long. Germline loops: CDR1 MNHEY, CDR2 SVGAGI. Trimming shortened V by 2 bases and J by 3 bases, and 7 bases separated the two germline ends. In DNA, the CDR3 is TGTGCCAGCAGTTACGGAGGGGACACTGAAGCTTTCTTT. This sequence encodes CASSYGGDTEAFF.

This CDR3 is CASSDGQVNQPQHF. CDR3 coding DNA: TGTGCCAGCAGTGATGGACAGGTCAATCAGCCCCAGCATTTT. The chain joins TRBV2 to TRBJ1-5; 7 nucleotides align to TRBD1. Germline V gene lookup returns CDR1 SNHLY and CDR2 FYNNEI. The CDR3 is 14 amino acids. The junction had 2 bases not matched to a gene; V was cut back by 3 bases and J by 3 bases.

This rearrangement joins TRBV5-1 to TRBJ1-1; perhaps TRBD1 as D (6 bases). Germline-derived CDR1 and CDR2 are SGHRS and YFSETQ. This CDR3 is 14 amino acids long. Trimming took 4 bases from V and 6 from J, leaving 16 bases between them. The CDR3 coding sequence is TGCGCCAGCAGCCGTGACGGGACACCGGCTGAAGCTTTCTTT. It yields the protein CASSRDGTPAEAFF.

V usage is TRBV6-1 and J usage is TRBJ2-7; D might be TRBD2 (6 bases). This CDR3 is built from 15 residues. Trimming shortened V by 1 base and J by 2 bases, and 12 bases separated the two germline ends. Germline CDR1 and CDR2: MNHNS and SASEGT. CDR3 sequence reads: CASSEGASEPYEQYF. Written as DNA, the CDR3 is TGTGCCAGCAGTGAAGGGGCTAGCGAACCCTACGAGCAGTACTTC.

V is TRBV28 and J is TRBJ1-5, with 10 positions matching TRBD1. Trimming took 10 bases from V and 0 from J; bases not matched to a gene: 9. The germline CDR1 and CDR2 sequences are MDHEN and SYDVKM. This CDR3 is built from 16 residues. This CDR3 is CAIRRTGGYSNQPQHF. CDR3 in DNA: TGTGCCATTAGGAGGACAGGGGGATATAGCAATCAGCCCCAGCATTTT.

This chain uses TRBV18 with TRBJ1-2; D is perhaps TRBD1 (5 bases). V was trimmed by 0 bases and J by 5 bases, leaving 7 bases between them. Germline CDR1 is KGHSH and CDR2 is LQKENI. There are 13 residues in the CDR3. CDR3 DNA sequence: TGTGCCAGCTCACCACCGGGGGGATATGGCTACACCTTC. It yields the protein CASSPPGGYGYTF.

The rearrangement joins TRBV13 to TRBJ2-7; tentative D call: TRBD1 (8 bases). The germline CDR1 and CDR2 sequences are PRHDT and FYEKMQ (reference sequence). The V and J ends lost 5 bases and 1 base respectively, with 21 bases between them. This CDR3 has 17 residues. Written as DNA, the CDR3 is TGTGCCAGCAGCCAAAGCGGGATCGGGACAGGTTCCTACGAGCAGTACTTC. It specifies CASSQSGIGTGSYEQYF.

This clone occurred once. The V gene is TRBV9, the J gene TRBJ2-1; 8 bases fit TRBD1. The V gene's germline CDR1 is SGDLS and CDR2 YYNGEE. This CDR3 comprises 15 residues. Trimming removed 0 bases from V and 5 bases from J; junction bases left unmatched: 4. The CDR3 is CASSVGDRLNNEQFF. The CDR3 nucleotides are TGTGCCAGCAGCGTAGGGGACAGGCTTAACAATGAGCAGTTCTTC.

This rearrangement joins TRBV12-5 to TRBJ1-2; D remains ambiguous. The V and J ends lost 6 bases and 2 bases respectively, with 13 bases between them. The germline CDR1 and CDR2 sequences are LGHNT and FRNRAP. The CDR3 contains 14 residues. For the CDR3, the DNA is TGTGCTAGTGGCCCGGCCGGGAGAAACTATGGCTACACCTTC. Residues: CASGPAGRNYGYTF.

To note about this clone: At one end the junction does not follow the germline gene, possibly because of a read error. V usage is TRBV7-7 and J usage is TRBJ2-2; D possibly corresponds to TRBD2 (5 bases). Germline values: CDR1 SSHAT, CDR2 FNYEAQ (reference sequence). This CDR3 is 15 amino acids long. CDR3 residues: CASSQGASTTGELFF. In nucleotides, the CDR3 is TGTGCTAGCAGCCAAGGTGCTAGCACCACCGGGGAGCTGTTTTTT.

DNA for the CDR3: TGTGCCAGCAGTTTAAGGACAGGGTCCACCGGGGAGCTGTTTTTT. Translated: CASSLRTGSTGELFF. The chain carries TRBV28 and TRBJ2-2; 8 bases match TRBD1. CDR3 length: 15 residues. The germline CDR1 and CDR2 sequences are MDHEN and SYDVKM. The V and J ends lost 2 bases and 4 bases, in that order; junction bases with no gene match: 3.

The chain carries TRBV7-8 and TRBJ1-1; 11 bases match TRBD1. V shed 5 bases, J shed 1 base, and the junction held 6 bases outside the gene matches. Germline V gene data show CDR1 as SGHVS and CDR2 as FQNEAQ. There are 16 residues in the CDR3. This CDR3 reads CASSLRDRGSNTEAFF. For the CDR3, the DNA is TGTGCCAGCAGCCTCCGGGACAGGGGGTCGAACACTGAAGCTTTCTTT.

J is TRBJ2-7 and V is TRBV10-3; 7 positions agree with TRBD2. From germline, CDR1 is ENHRY and CDR2 SYGVKD. V lost 4 bases to trimming and J lost 2 bases; unmatched junction nucleotides: 5. This CDR3 region has 14 residues. CDR3 DNA: TGTGCCATCAGTGGGGCTAGCGGAGCCTACGAGCAGTACTTC. Encoded protein: CAISGASGAYEQYF.

The V and J genes are TRBV4-2 and TRBJ2-2, with a tentative D call TRBD1 (6 bases). Germline lookup yields CDR1 LGHNA and CDR2 YNFKEQ. The CDR3 has 16 amino acids. V lost 1 base to trimming and J lost 4 bases, with 13 bases between them. The CDR3: CASSQVPGDGTGELFF. The CDR3 coding sequence is TGTGCCAGCAGCCAAGTGCCAGGGGATGGCACCGGGGAGCTGTTTTTT.

The J gene is TRBJ2-1, the V gene TRBV28; TRBD2 is a possible D gene (6 bases). The CDR3 totals 14 residues. Germline CDR1 and CDR2: MDHEN and SYDVKM. Trimming removed 0 bases from V and 10 bases from J, with 13 bases in between. Written as DNA, the CDR3 is TGTGCCAGCAGTTTATGGAGACTCCGGGGGGAGCAGTTCTTC. Translated, it gives CASSLWRLRGEQFF.

V is TRBV21-1 and J is TRBJ1-1; TRBD1 reflects the table's D call only, with no check against the DNA. TRBV21-1 has pseudogene status. The CDR3 totals 17 residues. CDR3 loop: CASSARRWTGGLTEAFF. The CDR3 DNA is TGTGCCAGCAGCGCCCGACGTTGGACAGGGGGCTTGACTGAAGCTTTCTTT.

The gene calls are TRBV4-3 and TRBJ2-2; TRBD1 matches 8 bases. CDR1 and CDR2 from the germline V gene are LGHNA and YSLEER. J gave up 9 bases and V 3 bases, and 15 bases lay outside the gene matches. The CDR3 covers 17 residues. As DNA, the CDR3 is TGCGCCAGCAGCCATGGGCGGTCGCAGGGGGCTTTTAGGGAGCTGTTTTTT. Translating it yields CASSHGRSQGAFRELFF.

The chain joins TRBV5-1 to TRBJ2-1, with 10 bases that match TRBD1. The CDR3 extends over 14 amino acids. Trimming at V came to 7 bases and at J to 3 bases, leaving 4 bases not matched to a gene. Germline CDR1 SGHRS, CDR2 YFSETQ. CDR3 coding DNA: TGCGCCAGCGCCAGGGACAGGGGCTACAATGAGCAGTTCTTC. Residues: CASARDRGYNEQFF.

CDR3 in amino acids: CATSRAFRGNQPQHF. Here the CDR3 DNA reads TGTGCCACCAGCAGAGCTTTCAGGGGCAATCAGCCCCAGCATTTT. The V call is TRBV15, the J call TRBJ1-5; tentatively, D is TRBD1 (5 bases). Germline loops: CDR1 LNHNV, CDR2 YYDKDF (reference sequence). The CDR3 totals 15 residues. V lost 1 base and J 2 bases, leaving 9 bases between the germline ends. The variable domain in full, with the rest retrieved from reference TRBV15 and TRBJ1-5, is DAMVIQNPRYQVTQFGKPVTLSCSQTLNHNVMYWYQQKSSQAPKLLFHYYDKDFNNEADTPDNFQSRRPNTSFCFLDIRSPGLGDTAMYLCATSRAFRGNQPQHFGDGTRLSIL.

This chain connects TRBV29-1 to TRBJ2-7; no clear D. The germline V gene encodes CDR1 SQVTM and CDR2 ANQGSEA. Trimming took off 3 bases at V and 3 bases at J, with 9 bases between the two ends. This CDR3 comprises 12 residues. DNA for the CDR3: TGCAGCGTTGAGGGCAGACACTACGAGCAGTACTTC. It yields the protein CSVEGRHYEQYF.